A single sample is the source of the 26 T cell receptor beta chains below, sequenced in a study of blood T cell repertoires in COVID-19. Clones were sequenced by immunoSEQ multiplex PCR, and TCRdb holds only the in-frame ones, with some missing. The sample yields some 220,000 clones, over 75% seen once. Specimen: PBMCs or T cells enriched from blood (not recorded which). These receptors were taken from a woman aged 18-30 years in a cohort exposed to, infected with or recovered from COVID-19 (not recorded which).

This clone was seen just once. This chain joins TRBV24-1 and TRBJ2-5, with TRBD2 as a possible D gene (5 bases). CDR3 length: 13 residues. CDR1 KGHDR and CDR2 SFDVKD come from the germline V gene. V was pared by 2 bases and J by 4 bases, with 7 bases between. The CDR3 is CATSDSGLETQYF. CDR3 bases: TGTGCCACCAGTGATTCGGGGTTAGAGACCCAGTACTTC.

A note on this clone: The same CDR3 can be traced to other DNA sequences in this sample. CDR3 sequence: CASSNSASSYNEQFF. The CDR3 nucleotides are TGTGCCAGTAGTAATAGCGCAAGCTCCTACAATGAGCAGTTCTTC. The chain links TRBV19 to TRBJ2-1; D might be TRBD2 (5 bases). There are 15 residues in the CDR3. The germline CDR1 and CDR2 sequences are LNHDA and SQIVND (reference sequence). V lost 4 bases and J lost 0, with 10 bases in between.

The V call is TRBV19, the J call TRBJ1-3; 8 bases agree with TRBD1. The germline CDR1 and CDR2 sequences are LNHDA and SQIVND (reference sequence). The V segment lost 6 bases and the J segment 0 bases; nucleotides outside the gene matches: 7. The CDR3 covers 16 residues. The CDR3 sequence: CASSWDRWSSGNTIYF. The DNA for the CDR3 is TGTGCCAGTAGCTGGGACAGGTGGAGCTCTGGAAACACCATATATTTT.

The chain joins TRBV24-1 to TRBJ2-2, with TRBD1 matching over 8 bases. V was clipped by 12 bases and J by 7 bases; unmatched bases: 12. Germline assignment: CDR1 KGHDR and CDR2 SFDVKD. The CDR3 runs 14 residues. The CDR3 spells CASETGVGNGELFF. For the CDR3, the DNA is TGTGCCTCCGAGACAGGGGTTGGTAACGGGGAGCTGTTTTTT.

The chain joins TRBV2 to TRBJ2-3, with TRBD1 matching 9 bases. The V gene's germline CDR1 is SNHLY and CDR2 FYNNEI. The junction had 5 bases not matched to a gene; V was cut back by 6 bases and J by 1 base. This CDR3 has 15 residues. CDR3 loop: CASSGTGGGTDTQYF. Here the CDR3 DNA reads TGTGCCAGCAGCGGAACAGGGGGCGGCACAGATACGCAGTATTTT.

This sequence joins TRBV5-1 and TRBJ2-7; 8 bases line up with TRBD1. Germline-derived CDR1 and CDR2 are SGHRS and YFSETQ. The CDR3 sequence is 14 residues long. The J segment lost 4 bases and the V segment lost 3 bases, leaving 6 bases of the junction unmatched. As DNA, the CDR3 is TGCGCCAGCAGCTCTGGACAGGGTTATTACGAGCAGTACTTC. Residues: CASSSGQGYYEQYF.

The chain is built from TRBV14 and TRBJ1-4; D is undetermined. This CDR3 comprises 13 residues. Germline assignment: CDR1 SGHDN and CDR2 FVKESK. V lost 3 bases to trimming and J lost 8 bases, with 10 bases between them. This CDR3 reads CASSHGVGEKLFF. The CDR3 nucleotides read TGTGCCAGCAGCCACGGGGTCGGAGAAAAACTGTTTTTT.

The chain has TRBV2 and TRBJ1-5, with D tentatively TRBD1 (5 bases). V was pared by 6 bases and J by 7 bases, with 13 bases between. Germline CDR1 SNHLY, CDR2 FYNNEI. This CDR3 is 13 amino acids long. The CDR3 DNA sequence: TGTGCCAGCAGGGACGGGGGGAACCAGCCCCAGCATTTT. Translated: CASRDGGNQPQHF. Combining the CDR3 with reference TRBV2 and TRBJ1-5 gives the whole variable domain EPEVTQTPSHQVTQMGQEVILRCVPISNHLYFYWYRQILGQKVEFLVSFYNNEISEKSEIFDDQFSVERPDGSNFTLKIRSTKLEDSAMYFCASRDGGNQPQHFGDGTRLSIL.

This chain joins TRBV6-2 or TRBV6-3 and TRBJ2-3, with TRBD2 matching 7 bases. Trimming removed 5 bases from V and 1 base from J; junction bases left unmatched: 12. Germline CDR1 MNHEY, CDR2 SVGEGT. This CDR3 has 17 amino acids. The CDR3 bases are TGTGCCAGCAGTCGGTCCGGGATCCTAGCGGGCACAGATACGCAGTATTTT. The encoded protein is CASSRSGILAGTDTQYF.

The gene calls are TRBV5-4 and TRBJ1-6, with unresolved D. The CDR3 spans 16 residues. CDR1 is SGHNT and CDR2 is YYREEE in the germline V gene (reference sequence). The V and J ends lost 3 bases and 4 bases respectively, with 14 bases between them. Here the CDR3 reads CASSSSRESYNSPLHF. The DNA for the CDR3 is TGTGCCAGCAGCTCTTCCCGGGAGTCGTATAATTCACCCCTCCACTTT.

This sequence joins TRBV5-1 and TRBJ1-3; the D gene is possibly TRBD1 (5 bases). The CDR3 totals 16 residues. The V and J ends lost 2 bases and 0 bases respectively, with 12 bases between them. Germline values: CDR1 SGHRS, CDR2 YFSETQ. DNA of the CDR3: TGCGCCAGCAGCTTAGACAGTTCAAACTCTGGAAACACCATATATTTT. This gives the protein CASSLDSSNSGNTIYF.

This clone was recorded only once. The V gene is TRBV5-4, the J gene TRBJ1-5, with D maybe TRBD1 (5 bases). V dropped 3 bases and J dropped 0 bases, with 7 bases sitting between them. Per germline, CDR1 SGHNT and CDR2 YYREEE (reference sequence). CDR3 length: 14 amino acids. The CDR3 DNA is TGTGCCAGCAGCTCGGGGGATAGCAATCAGCCCCAGCATTTT. Protein product: CASSSGDSNQPQHF. Drawing the rest from reference TRBV5-4 and TRBJ1-5, the complete variable domain is ETGVTQSPTHLIKTRGQQVTLRCSSQSGHNTVSWYQQALGQGPQFIFQYYREEENGRGNFPPRFSGLQFPNYSSELNVNALELDDSALYLCASSSGDSNQPQHFGDGTRLSIL.

This chain joins TRBV10-3 and TRBJ1-3, with 9 bases identical to TRBD1. CDR1 and CDR2 from the germline V gene are ENHRY and SYGVKD. This CDR3 spans 16 amino acids. V lost 0 bases to trimming and J lost 0 bases; unmatched junction nucleotides: 0. CDR3 residues: CAISESDRGSGNTIYF. In nucleotides, the CDR3 is TGTGCCATCAGTGAGTCGGACAGGGGCTCTGGAAACACCATATATTTT.

The chain is built from TRBV3-1 (or the pseudogene TRBV3-2) and TRBJ1-2; D gene unclear. The CDR3 extends over 13 amino acids. The ends were cut back, 4 bases at V and 8 bases at J, with 14 bases in the middle. CDR1 and CDR2 from the germline V gene are LGHDT and YNNKEL (reference sequence). The CDR3 sequence is CASSRVPGRGYTF. DNA of the CDR3: TGTGCCAGCAGCCGAGTACCGGGTCGCGGCTACACCTTC.

The genes are TRBV9 and TRBJ1-5; D remains ambiguous. Per the germline V gene, CDR1 is SGDLS and CDR2 is YYNGEE. Trimming shortened V by 0 bases and J by 6 bases, and 10 bases separated the two germline ends. The CDR3 length is 14 residues. CDR3 loop: CASSVESDGQPQHF. CDR3 coding DNA: TGTGCCAGCAGCGTAGAGTCAGATGGTCAGCCCCAGCATTTT.

The chain joins TRBV2 to TRBJ1-2, with D maybe TRBD1 (5 bases). There are 13 residues in the CDR3. Germline V gene sequence: CDR1 SNHLY, CDR2 FYNNEI. V shed 4 bases and J shed 8 bases, with 14 bases lying between them. The CDR3, as DNA: TGTGCCAGCAGTGGACAGATCATCGGGGGCTACACCTTC. This encodes CASSGQIIGGYTF. The full variable domain, rest sourced from reference TRBV2 and TRBJ1-2, is EPEVTQTPSHQVTQMGQEVILRCVPISNHLYFYWYRQILGQKVEFLVSFYNNEISEKSEIFDDQFSVERPDGSNFTLKIRSTKLEDSAMYFCASSGQIIGGYTFGSGTRLTVV.

The chain employs TRBV28 and TRBJ2-7, with TRBD1 identical over 8 bases. From germline, CDR1 is MDHEN and CDR2 SYDVKM. The CDR3 consists of 15 residues. J gave up 3 bases and V 2 bases, and 6 bases lay outside the gene matches. CDR3 nucleotides: TGTGCCAGCAGTTTAATAGGGACAGGCCACTACGAGCAGTACTTC. Protein: CASSLIGTGHYEQYF. The full variable domain, its missing parts supplied by reference TRBV28 and TRBJ2-7, is DVKVTQSSRYLVKRTGEKVFLECVQDMDHENMFWYRQDPGLGLRLIYFSYDVKMKEKGDIPEGYSVSREKKERFSLILESASTNQTSMYLCASSLIGTGHYEQYFGPGTRLTVT.

DNA for the CDR3: TGTGCCAGCAGGGTGGACAGACTGAACACTGAAGCTTTCTTT. Amino acid sequence: CASRVDRLNTEAFF. The gene calls are TRBV7-9 and TRBJ1-1; D might be TRBD1 (6 bases). Trimming removed 6 bases from V and 0 bases from J, with 11 bases in between. Germline CDR1 SEHNR, CDR2 FQNEAQ (reference sequence). This CDR3 is 14 amino acids long.

This clone has a single count. The chain combines TRBV5-8 with TRBJ1-4, with D maybe TRBD1 (6 bases). This CDR3 region has 12 residues. V lost 2 bases and J 15 bases, leaving 14 bases between the germline ends. The germline CDR1 and CDR2 sequences are SGHTS and YDEGEE. The CDR3 region has the DNA TGTGCCAGCAGCTTTGACAGGAAACCATTGTTTTTT. Translating gives CASSFDRKPLFF.

The V call is TRBV18, the J call TRBJ1-6; 10 nucleotides match TRBD1. CDR1 and CDR2 from the germline V gene are KGHSH and LQKENI. The CDR3 is 15 residues long. V lost 3 bases to trimming and J lost 17 bases; unmatched junction nucleotides: 13. The CDR3 loop reads CASSPRNEGTGAFHF. CDR3 nucleotide sequence: TGTGCCAGCTCACCGAGGAATGAAGGGACAGGGGCTTTCCACTTT.

The CDR3, as DNA: TGTGCCAGTAGCGGTCCGAACACCGGGGAGCTGTTTTTT. Encoded protein: CASSGPNTGELFF. The chain links TRBV19 to TRBJ2-2; the D is unclear. The CDR3 contains 13 residues. Germline values: CDR1 LNHDA, CDR2 SQIVND (reference sequence). The V gene lost 6 bases and the J gene lost 0 bases, with 5 bases spanning the gap. Complete variable domain (other parts from reference TRBV19 and TRBJ2-2): DGGITQSPKYLFRKEGQNVTLSCEQNLNHDAMYWYRQDPGQGLRLIYYSQIVNDFQKGDIAEGYSVSREKKESFPLTVTSAQKNPTAFYLCASSGPNTGELFFGEGSRLTVL.

V usage is TRBV18 and J usage is TRBJ1-2, with TRBD1 matching 10 bases. The germline gives CDR1 KGHSH, CDR2 LQKENI. The CDR3 runs 17 residues. Trimming removed 4 bases from V and 1 base from J; junction bases left unmatched: 9. This CDR3 is CASSQYSTGGDNYGYTF. In nucleotides, the CDR3 is TGTGCCAGCTCACAATACTCGACAGGGGGCGATAACTATGGCTACACCTTC.

This chain joins TRBV18 and TRBJ2-1, with a tentative D call TRBD2 (6 bases). The germline CDR1 and CDR2 sequences are KGHSH and LQKENI. The CDR3 has 16 residues. V dropped 2 bases and J dropped 0 bases, with 11 bases sitting between them. The CDR3 nucleotides are TGTGCCAGCTCACCAACTAGCCCAAGCTCCTACAATGAGCAGTTCTTC. This encodes CASSPTSPSSYNEQFF.

The V call is TRBV24-1, the J call TRBJ1-2, with TRBD1 as a possible D gene (6 bases). CDR3 size: 16 residues. CDR1 and CDR2 from the germline V gene are KGHDR and SFDVKD. V lost 3 bases and J lost 4, with 17 bases in between. In nucleotides, the CDR3 is TGTGCCACCAGTGATACGAGGACAGCGCAGGGCTATGGCTACACCTTC. It translates to CATSDTRTAQGYGYTF.

The count of this clone is one. The gene calls are TRBV24-1 and TRBJ2-1; D gene uncertain. V was trimmed by 5 bases and J by 2 bases, leaving 9 bases between them. CDR1 is KGHDR, CDR2 SFDVKD, per germline. CDR3 length: 14 amino acids. The CDR3 loop reads CATSATTPYNEQFF. DNA of the CDR3: TGTGCCACCAGTGCAACGACTCCCTACAATGAGCAGTTCTTC.

This clone appeared a few times. V gene TRBV19 combines with J gene TRBJ2-3; D is unclear. Germline V gene data show CDR1 as LNHDA and CDR2 as SQIVND (reference sequence). With 4 bases removed from V and 4 bases from J, the gap between germline ends came to 9 bases. This CDR3 spans 13 amino acids. CDR3 sequence: CASSTRSADTQYF. The CDR3 nucleotides read TGTGCCAGTAGTACCCGAAGCGCAGATACGCAGTATTTT.